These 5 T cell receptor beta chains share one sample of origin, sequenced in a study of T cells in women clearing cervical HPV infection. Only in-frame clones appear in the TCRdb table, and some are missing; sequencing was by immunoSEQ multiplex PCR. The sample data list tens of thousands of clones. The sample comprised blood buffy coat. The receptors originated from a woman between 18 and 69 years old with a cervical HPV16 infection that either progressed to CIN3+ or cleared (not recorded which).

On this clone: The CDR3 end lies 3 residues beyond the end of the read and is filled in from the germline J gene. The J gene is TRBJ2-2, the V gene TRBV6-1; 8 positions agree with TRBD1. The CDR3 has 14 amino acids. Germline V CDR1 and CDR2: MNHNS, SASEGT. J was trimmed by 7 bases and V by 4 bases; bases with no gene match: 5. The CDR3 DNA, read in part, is TGTGCCAGCAGTGGAGTCACAGGGGGCGGGGAG. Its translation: CASSGVTGGGE. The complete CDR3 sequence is CASSGVTGGGELFF.

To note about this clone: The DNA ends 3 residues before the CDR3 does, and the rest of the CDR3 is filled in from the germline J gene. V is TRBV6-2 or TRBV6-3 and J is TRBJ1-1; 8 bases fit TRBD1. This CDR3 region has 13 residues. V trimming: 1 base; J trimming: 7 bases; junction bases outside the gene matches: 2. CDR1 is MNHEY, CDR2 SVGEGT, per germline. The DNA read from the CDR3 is TGTGCCAGCAGTTACTACGGACAGGGTGAA. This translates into CASSYYGQGE. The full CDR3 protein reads CASSYYGQGEAFF.

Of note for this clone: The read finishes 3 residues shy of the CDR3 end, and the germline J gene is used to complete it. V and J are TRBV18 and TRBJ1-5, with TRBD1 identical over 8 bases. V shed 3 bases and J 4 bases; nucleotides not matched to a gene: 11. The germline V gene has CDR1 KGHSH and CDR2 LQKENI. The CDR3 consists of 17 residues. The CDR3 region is CASSPLSLTGGNQPQHF. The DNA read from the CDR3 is TGTGCCAGCTCACCCCTTTCCCTTACAGGGGGGAATCAGCCC.

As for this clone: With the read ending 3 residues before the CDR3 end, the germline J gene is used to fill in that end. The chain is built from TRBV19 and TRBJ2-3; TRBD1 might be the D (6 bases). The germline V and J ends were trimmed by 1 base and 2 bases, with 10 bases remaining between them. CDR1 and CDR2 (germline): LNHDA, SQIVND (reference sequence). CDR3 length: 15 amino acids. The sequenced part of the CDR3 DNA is TGTGCCAGTAGTATAGGGACAGAAATCACAGATACG. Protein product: CASSIGTEITDT. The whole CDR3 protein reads CASSIGTEITDTQYF.

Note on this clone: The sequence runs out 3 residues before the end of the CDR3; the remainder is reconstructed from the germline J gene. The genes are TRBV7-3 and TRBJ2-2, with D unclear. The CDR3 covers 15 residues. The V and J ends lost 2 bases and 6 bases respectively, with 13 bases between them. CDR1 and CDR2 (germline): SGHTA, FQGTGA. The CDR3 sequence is CASSLSPGTAGELFF. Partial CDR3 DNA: TGTGCCAGCAGCTTATCCCCTGGTACGGCCGGGGAG.